These 28 T cell receptor beta chains originate from one sample sequenced in a study of sequential checkpoint blockade in melanoma. Treatment here: randomized to nivolumab then ipilimumab (arm A) or the reverse (arm B). TCRdb's copy holds only in-frame clones and misses some; the assay was immunoSEQ multiplex PCR. The data contain about 4,800 clones, about three quarters of them seen just once; the ten biggest clones take up roughly two thirds. The sample in question was CD8+ T cells sorted from blood (inferred from file names), obtained from a patient given nivolumab and ipilimumab in sequence. Receptors originate from a human donor with melanoma.

By proportion, this clone is medium-sized. The chain uses TRBV6-4 and TRBJ2-5; 7 bases are shared with TRBD2. The CDR3 is 15 amino acids. V lost 8 bases and J lost 1; bases outside the gene matches: 10. Germline V gives CDR1 MRHNA, CDR2 SNTAGT. The CDR3 reads CASSRSSGTQETQYF. The CDR3 DNA is TGTGCCAGCTCAAGATCGAGCGGGACCCAAGAGACCCAGTACTTC.

The chain is built from TRBV19 and TRBJ2-7, with 9 bases matching TRBD1. The CDR3 runs 12 residues. Trimming cost V 8 bases and J 1 base; bases outside gene matches: 0. Per the germline V gene, CDR1 is LNHDA and CDR2 is SQIVND (reference sequence). CDR3 in amino acids: CASGTGSYEQYF. The CDR3 nucleotides read TGTGCCAGTGGGACAGGGTCCTACGAGCAGTACTTC.

The V gene is TRBV5-1, the J gene TRBJ2-7; no firm D call. The CDR3 runs to 12 residues. V was cut by 4 bases and J by 4 bases, with 9 bases left in between. The V gene's germline CDR1 is SGHRS and CDR2 YFSETQ. CDR3 residues: CASSQDRYEQYF. The CDR3 bases are TGCGCCAGCAGCCAAGATCGGTACGAGCAGTACTTC.

This clone was counted only a few times. This chain uses TRBV21-1 with TRBJ1-1. TRBV21-1 is noted as a pseudogene. The CDR3 has 16 residues. The CDR3 DNA sequence: TGTGCCAGCAGCAAAGGGGCGAGCGGAGGGAACACTGAAGCTTTCTTT. Amino acids: CASSKGASGGNTEAFF.

The chain recombines TRBV6-4 with TRBJ2-2; 9 positions agree with TRBD2. From germline, CDR1 is MRHNA and CDR2 SNTAGT. The CDR3 totals 15 residues. The V segment lost 5 bases and the J segment 5 bases; nucleotides outside the gene matches: 6. The CDR3 here is CASSLGGGATGELFF. The CDR3 DNA sequence: TGTGCCAGCAGTTTAGGCGGGGGGGCTACCGGGGAGCTGTTTTTT.

This clone was observed a few times. V is TRBV19 and J is TRBJ1-5; TRBD1 is a possible D gene (5 bases). The CDR3 runs to 15 residues. The germline V and J ends were trimmed by 6 bases and 3 bases, with 15 bases remaining between them. From germline, CDR1 is LNHDA and CDR2 SQIVND (reference sequence). The CDR3 protein is CASRVPGGINQPQHF. In DNA, the CDR3 is TGTGCCAGTAGAGTTCCGGGGGGAATCAATCAGCCCCAGCATTTT.

The chain has TRBV6-4 and TRBJ1-3; perhaps TRBD2 as D (6 bases). The J call may be mistaken, given a closer DNA end match to TRBJ2-2. The CDR3 consists of 15 residues. The germline gives CDR1 MRHNA, CDR2 SNTAGT. The CDR3 nucleotides read TGTGCCAGCAGTGACGGGGGGATTAACACCGGGGAGCTGTTTTTT. This encodes CASSDGGINTGELFF.

Remarks on this clone: The same CDR3 arises from other DNA sequences in this sample as well. V usage is TRBV6-4 and J usage is TRBJ2-1; 13 nucleotides match TRBD2. V shed 4 bases, J shed 10 bases, and the junction held 7 bases outside the gene matches. Germline CDR1 MRHNA, CDR2 SNTAGT. The CDR3 covers 15 residues. The DNA for the CDR3 is TGTGCCAGCAGTGGGACTAGCGGGAGTAAGGACGAGCAGTTCTTC. Protein product: CASSGTSGSKDEQFF.

The rearrangement uses TRBV12-2 and TRBJ1-1; TRBD1 reflects the table's D call only, with no check against the DNA. TRBV12-2 is termed a pseudogene. This CDR3 region has 19 residues. The CDR3 DNA follows: TGTGCAAGTCGCTCCTTATTTATAGACAGGGGCCGGGGGAACACTGAAGCTTTCTTT. Its protein is CASRSLFIDRGRGNTEAFF.

The rearrangement links TRBV10-2 to TRBJ1-2; weak D call: TRBD1 (5 bases). Trimming took off 5 bases at V and 4 bases at J, with 23 bases between the two ends. Germline V lookup: CDR1 WSHSY, CDR2 SAAADI. This CDR3 has 17 residues. CDR3 in amino acids: CASSWTYASRKTYGYTF. The CDR3 DNA reads as TGCGCCAGCAGTTGGACATACGCTTCTAGAAAGACCTATGGCTACACCTTC.

J is TRBJ2-7 and V is TRBV19; 11 bases are a match to TRBD1. After removal of 6 bases from V and 6 bases from J, the junction contained 10 bases not matched to a gene. The germline V gene encodes CDR1 LNHDA and CDR2 SQIVND (reference sequence). The CDR3 length is 15 residues. The CDR3 loop is CASRRTGQGDSEQYF. The CDR3, as DNA: TGTGCCAGTAGGAGAACGGGACAGGGGGACTCCGAGCAGTACTTC.

V is TRBV6-5 and J is TRBJ1-2; 7 nucleotides agree with TRBD1. J lost 6 bases, V lost 0 bases, and 7 bases had no gene match. Germline values: CDR1 MNHEY, CDR2 SVGAGI. The CDR3 loop spans 15 amino acids. The DNA of the CDR3 is TGTGCCAGCAGTTACTCGACAGGGTGGAACCATGGCTACACCTTC. Translation: CASSYSTGWNHGYTF.

The chain uses TRBV7-2 and TRBJ2-7, with D perhaps matching TRBD2 (6 bases). Trimming took off 5 bases at V and 7 bases at J, with 15 bases between the two ends. The length of the CDR3 is 13 residues. Germline V lookup: CDR1 SGHTA, CDR2 FQGNSA. CDR3 nucleotides: TGTGCCAGCAGCGGCGGGGTCCGCTGGGAGCAGTACTTC. Translated, it gives CASSGGVRWEQYF.

In this sample, this clone turned up once. The genes are TRBV6-1 and TRBJ2-1; possible D gene TRBD1, 6 bases. The CDR3 runs 15 residues. The V gene's germline CDR1 is MNHNS and CDR2 SASEGT. Trimming cost V 0 bases and J 4 bases, with 10 bases left between them. The CDR3, as DNA: TGTGCCAGCAGTGAAGCGGGGGCGAATTACAATGAGCAGTTCTTC. This codes for CASSEAGANYNEQFF.

The chain couples TRBV7-9 to TRBJ1-1; no clear D gene. Trimming stripped 4 bases from V and 5 bases from J, with 8 bases between. Germline CDR1 reads SEHNR; CDR2 reads FQNEAQ (reference sequence). This CDR3 spans 12 amino acids. The chain's CDR3 is CASSSLRTEAFF. DNA for the CDR3: TGTGCCAGCAGCTCCCTGAGGACTGAAGCTTTCTTT.

The chain uses TRBV10-3 and TRBJ2-1, with TRBD2 matching 7 bases. Per germline, CDR1 ENHRY and CDR2 SYGVKD. The CDR3 length is 15 residues. Trimming cost V 0 bases and J 7 bases; bases outside gene matches: 6. The CDR3 sequence is CAISESDGEGNEQFF. As DNA, the CDR3 is TGTGCCATCAGTGAGTCAGACGGGGAGGGGAATGAGCAGTTCTTC.

V usage is TRBV7-9 and J usage is TRBJ2-5; 7 positions match TRBD2. From germline, CDR1 is SEHNR and CDR2 FQNEAQ (reference sequence). The length of the CDR3 is 16 residues. Trimming at V came to 5 bases and at J to 2 bases, leaving 11 bases not matched to a gene. CDR3 in DNA: TGTGCCAGCAGCCCCCGGGAGGCAGGCCTTCAAGAGACCCAGTACTTC. This translates into CASSPREAGLQETQYF.

V gene TRBV7-9 combines with J gene TRBJ2-5; possible D gene TRBD2, 5 bases. V lost 5 bases to trimming and J lost 1 base, with 11 bases between them. This CDR3 comprises 14 residues. Germline V gives CDR1 SEHNR, CDR2 FQNEAQ (reference sequence). CDR3 bases: TGTGCCAGCAGCGAAGGACGGGGCCAAGAGACCCAGTACTTC. Protein product: CASSEGRGQETQYF. Full variable domain (remainder filled in from reference TRBV7-9 and TRBJ2-5): DTGVSQNPRHKITKRGQNVTFRCDPISEHNRLYWYRQTLGQGPEFLTYFQNEAQLEKSRLLSDRFSAERPKGSFSTLEIQRTEQGDSAMYLCASSEGRGQETQYFGPGTRLLVL.

The V and J genes are TRBV7-9 and TRBJ1-2; D might be TRBD1 (5 bases). Germline CDR1 and CDR2: SEHNR and FQNEAQ (reference sequence). CDR3 size: 18 residues. Trimming stripped 7 bases from V and 0 bases from J, with 24 bases between. The CDR3 nucleotides are TGTGCCAGCATCCCCTTGGTCGGCAGGGCAAGATCTAACTATGGCTACACCTTC. Translated: CASIPLVGRARSNYGYTF.

This clone has a handful of counts. The V and J genes are TRBV7-2 and TRBJ2-1; 8 bases map to TRBD2. Per germline, CDR1 SGHTA and CDR2 FQGNSA. V shed 5 bases and J 2 bases; nucleotides not matched to a gene: 5. The CDR3 runs 15 residues. CDR3 DNA sequence: TGTGCCAGCAGCACCCTAGCGGGCCCCTACAATGAGCAGTTCTTC. This codes for CASSTLAGPYNEQFF.

This chain joins TRBV27 and TRBJ2-7; 7 nucleotides agree with TRBD2. The trim removed 6 bases at V and 4 bases at J, leaving 12 bases unmatched. The CDR3 is 15 amino acids. CDR1 and CDR2 from the germline V gene are MNHEY and SMNVEV (reference sequence). CDR3 loop: CASRSLLGLDYEQYF. In DNA form, the CDR3 reads TGTGCCAGCAGGTCCCTTCTCGGACTAGATTACGAGCAGTACTTC.

The CDR3 coding sequence is TGTGCCAGCAGTTCCGGGGATTTCTCTGGAAACACCATATATTTT. Amino acid sequence: CASSSGDFSGNTIYF. The genes are TRBV9 and TRBJ1-3, with no clear D. V was clipped by 5 bases and J by 0 bases, with 12 bases between them. Germline values: CDR1 SGDLS, CDR2 YYNGEE. The length of the CDR3 is 15 residues.

The rearrangement links TRBV13 to TRBJ1-2; 7 nucleotides match TRBD1. The length of the CDR3 is 15 residues. CDR1 and CDR2 from the germline V gene are PRHDT and FYEKMQ (reference sequence). V dropped 3 bases and J dropped 6; count of bases not matched to a gene: 10. The CDR3 spells CASSFRAPGGDGYTF. CDR3 bases: TGTGCCAGCAGCTTTAGGGCCCCAGGGGGTGATGGCTACACCTTC.

This clone was observed a handful of times. The rearrangement joins TRBV14 to TRBJ2-7; D is ambiguous. The CDR3 consists of 15 residues. The V gene's germline CDR1 is SGHDN and CDR2 FVKESK. V gave up 0 bases and J gave up 3 bases, with 12 bases separating them. As DNA, the CDR3 is TGTGCCAGCAGCCAAGATCTCTCTATTATCTACGAGCAGTACTTC. Protein sequence: CASSQDLSIIYEQYF.

The rearrangement uses TRBV6-5 and TRBJ2-7; 9 bases map to TRBD1. V lost 6 bases, J lost 3 bases, and 0 bases stayed unmatched. Germline-derived CDR1 and CDR2 are MNHEY and SVGAGI. The length of the CDR3 is 12 residues. The CDR3 loop reads CASRTGGYEQYF. In nucleotides, the CDR3 is TGTGCCAGCAGGACAGGGGGCTACGAGCAGTACTTC.

The chain joins TRBV2 to TRBJ2-2; D perhaps matches TRBD2 (6 bases). The germline V gene encodes CDR1 SNHLY and CDR2 FYNNEI. CDR3 length: 15 amino acids. V gave up 6 bases and J gave up 6 bases, with 17 bases separating them. The CDR3 region is CASRGREQLPGELFF. As DNA, the CDR3 is TGTGCCAGCAGGGGCCGGGAGCAGCTCCCCGGGGAGCTGTTTTTT.

This clone appeared a single time. The V and J genes are TRBV4-3 and TRBJ2-7; 9 bases line up with TRBD1. The V gene's germline CDR1 is LGHNA and CDR2 YSLEER. J gave up 3 bases and V 3 bases, and 0 bases lay outside the gene matches. The CDR3 extends over 13 amino acids. The CDR3 region is CASSQDRGYEQYF. The CDR3, as DNA: TGCGCCAGCAGCCAGGACAGGGGCTACGAGCAGTACTTC.

This clone was observed a few times. The chain is built from TRBV6-4 and TRBJ2-7; 14 bases map to TRBD2. Germline V gene sequence: CDR1 MRHNA, CDR2 SNTAGT. J was trimmed by 1 base and V by 6 bases; bases with no gene match: 2. The CDR3 contains 15 residues. CDR3 sequence (DNA): TGTGCCAGCAGGACTAGCGGGGGGGAGTCCTACGAGCAGTACTTC. It specifies CASRTSGGESYEQYF.